This is a list of T cell receptor beta chains from one sample in a study of T-cell reconstitution after alpha-beta-depleted transplantation in children. TCRdb analysed the PCR reads with MiXCR anew, one entry per CDR3 protein. In the table there are 250,000 to 400,000 distinct CDR3 sequences, roughly 25% of which are singletons. The specimen was PBMCs, mostly from graft donor cells, collected 180 days after TCRalphabeta/CD19-depleted stem cell transplant. The receptors come from a male patient aged 10 to 17 who had a stem cell transplant for acute lymphoblastic leukemia, so the T cells may come from the graft donor. The CDR3 runs from the conserved cysteine through the conserved F or W. Each record gives: D gene, J gene, clone size, V gene, CDR3 DNA, CDR3 protein. D genes are given only for firm matches. For some rows the clone size is stated as once, few or many, or as a class when expanded; others skip it.

d_call: TRBD2; j_call: TRBJ2-7; clone_size: few; v_call: TRBV4-1; cdr3_nt: TGCGCCAGCAGCCCACGGACTAGCGGGAGGAACGAGCAGTACTTC; cdr3_aa: CASSPRTSGRNEQYF
d_call: TRBD2; j_call: TRBJ2-1; clone_size: once; v_call: TRBV19; cdr3_nt: TGTGCCAGTAGTATGGGGCGGGAGCGTGTGAATGAGCAGTTCTTC; cdr3_aa: CASSMGRERVNEQFF
d_call: .; j_call: TRBJ2-5; clone_size: .; v_call: TRBV20-1; cdr3_nt: TGCAGTGCTTTAGGAAGACAAGAGACCCAGTACTTC; cdr3_aa: CSALGRQETQYF
d_call: .; j_call: TRBJ2-4; clone_size: .; v_call: TRBV5-1; cdr3_nt: TGCGCCAGCAGCGGAGACCTAAGTAGAAGAGCCAAAAACATTCAGTACTTC; cdr3_aa: CASSGDLSRRAKNIQYF
d_call: .; j_call: TRBJ1-1; clone_size: .; v_call: TRBV4-1; cdr3_nt: TGCGCCAGCAGCCAAGATGACGGAATGAACACTGAAGCTTTCTTT; cdr3_aa: CASSQDDGMNTEAFF
d_call: .; j_call: TRBJ2-7; clone_size: few; v_call: TRBV29-1; cdr3_nt: TGCAGCGTTGAAGATCGGGGATACGAGCAGTACTTC; cdr3_aa: CSVEDRGYEQYF
d_call: .; j_call: TRBJ2-2; clone_size: .; v_call: TRBV7-9; cdr3_nt: TGTGCCAGCAGCTTAGAGGTCAACACCGGGGAGCTGTTTTTT; cdr3_aa: CASSLEVNTGELFF
d_call: TRBD1; j_call: TRBJ2-3; clone_size: few; v_call: TRBV6-4; cdr3_nt: TGTGCCAAGTTGACAGGGGGCGTCGATACGCAGTATTTT; cdr3_aa: CAKLTGGVDTQYF
d_call: .; j_call: TRBJ2-7; clone_size: many; v_call: TRBV7-9; cdr3_nt: TGTGCCAGCAGCTACAGATACGAGCAGTACTTC; cdr3_aa: CASSYRYEQYF
d_call: TRBD2; j_call: TRBJ2-5; clone_size: .; v_call: TRBV5-1; cdr3_nt: TGCGCCAGCAGCCCGGGACTAAGCGGGAACCAAGAGACCCAGTACTTC; cdr3_aa: CASSPGLSGNQETQYF
d_call: .; j_call: TRBJ1-5; clone_size: many; v_call: TRBV20-1; cdr3_nt: TGCAGTGCTAGAGATCTTTTCGTCCCAGGTCAGCCCCAGCATTTT; cdr3_aa: CSARDLFVPGQPQHF
d_call: .; j_call: TRBJ1-1; clone_size: few; v_call: TRBV15; cdr3_nt: TGTGCCACCAGCCCCCAGGGAAGGGTGAACACTGAAGCTTTCTTT; cdr3_aa: CATSPQGRVNTEAFF
d_call: .; j_call: TRBJ2-3; clone_size: few; v_call: TRBV6-5; cdr3_nt: TGTGCCAGCAGTTCGGGAGTTCCCAACCCACGGAATACGCAGTATTTT; cdr3_aa: CASSSGVPNPRNTQYF
d_call: TRBD2; j_call: TRBJ2-1; clone_size: .; v_call: TRBV20-1; cdr3_nt: TGCAGTGCTAGAGACCCGCGGGAGGGCCGGGAGCAGTTCTTC; cdr3_aa: CSARDPREGREQFF
d_call: .; j_call: TRBJ2-3; clone_size: many; v_call: TRBV12-3/TRBV12-4; cdr3_nt: TGTGCCAGCAGGGCCCGGAGAACTTCGCGCACAGATACGCAGTATTTT; cdr3_aa: CASRARRTSRTDTQYF
d_call: .; j_call: TRBJ2-2; clone_size: .; v_call: TRBV4-2; cdr3_nt: TGTGCCAGCAGCCAAGGAGAAGGGGAATCAGGGGAGCTGTTTTTT; cdr3_aa: CASSQGEGESGELFF
d_call: .; j_call: TRBJ2-7; clone_size: few; v_call: TRBV5-1; cdr3_nt: TGCGCCAGCAGCTTGGTGGTCAGGGACGACTCCGAGCAGTACTTC; cdr3_aa: CASSLVVRDDSEQYF
d_call: TRBD2; j_call: TRBJ2-7; clone_size: .; v_call: TRBV5-1; cdr3_nt: TGCGCCAGCAGCAGGCGGGGGGCAGGAAACGAGCAGTACTTC; cdr3_aa: CASSRRGAGNEQYF
d_call: TRBD1; j_call: TRBJ1-6; clone_size: few; v_call: TRBV6-1; cdr3_nt: TGTGCCAGCAGCCCTCCCGGGACAGCCAATTCACCCCTCCACTTT; cdr3_aa: CASSPPGTANSPLHF
d_call: TRBD2; j_call: TRBJ2-1; clone_size: once; v_call: TRBV6-5; cdr3_nt: TGTGCAAGCAGTTTCCCGGGACTAGGTAGACCTTTCTCCTACAATGAGCAGTTCTTC; cdr3_aa: CASSFPGLGRPFSYNEQFF
d_call: .; j_call: TRBJ1-4; clone_size: .; v_call: TRBV12-3/TRBV12-4; cdr3_nt: TGTGCCAGCAGTTGGGGAACAGGAAATGAAAAACTGTTTTTT; cdr3_aa: CASSWGTGNEKLFF
d_call: TRBD1; j_call: TRBJ2-7; clone_size: .; v_call: TRBV20-1; cdr3_nt: TGCAGTGCTAGAGTGACAGGGGCGGGATACGAGCAGTACTTC; cdr3_aa: CSARVTGAGYEQYF
d_call: TRBD2; j_call: TRBJ2-2; clone_size: few; v_call: TRBV12-3/TRBV12-4; cdr3_nt: TGTGCCAGCAACCAAGCGGGAGGCGAGCTGTTTTTT; cdr3_aa: CASNQAGGELFF
d_call: TRBD1; j_call: TRBJ2-1; clone_size: .; v_call: TRBV9; cdr3_nt: TGTGCCAGCAGCGTAAACAGGGGCCCTGAGCAGTTCTTC; cdr3_aa: CASSVNRGPEQFF
d_call: TRBD1; j_call: TRBJ1-3; clone_size: .; v_call: TRBV12-5; cdr3_nt: TGTGCTAGTGGCCTCGCCGGGACAGGGGATTTCGGAAACACCATATATTTT; cdr3_aa: CASGLAGTGDFGNTIYF
d_call: TRBD2; j_call: TRBJ2-1; clone_size: .; v_call: TRBV10-3; cdr3_nt: TGTGCCATCAGTGAGTCGGTCCCCTTAGCGGGAGGGCACAATGAGCAGTTCTTC; cdr3_aa: CAISESVPLAGGHNEQFF
d_call: .; j_call: TRBJ2-7; clone_size: .; v_call: TRBV15; cdr3_nt: TGTGCCACCAGGGACGAAACCTACGAGCAGTACTTC; cdr3_aa: CATRDETYEQYF
d_call: TRBD2; j_call: TRBJ2-3; clone_size: .; v_call: TRBV12-3/TRBV12-4; cdr3_nt: TGTGCCAGCAGTTTAGCCCAAGCGGGAGGGCCATCAGATACGCAGTATTTT; cdr3_aa: CASSLAQAGGPSDTQYF
d_call: .; j_call: TRBJ2-1; clone_size: few; v_call: TRBV9; cdr3_nt: TGTGCCAGCAGCGTAGAGCCCAGGGGAGTCGAGCAGTTCTTC; cdr3_aa: CASSVEPRGVEQFF
d_call: TRBD1; j_call: TRBJ1-2; clone_size: .; v_call: TRBV7-2; cdr3_nt: TGTGCCAGCAGCTTTGCCGGGACAGGGAAAAACTATGGCTACACCTTC; cdr3_aa: CASSFAGTGKNYGYTF
d_call: .; j_call: TRBJ2-1; clone_size: few; v_call: TRBV12-3/TRBV12-4; cdr3_nt: TGTGCCAGCAGTTTAGTTAGGATGGATGAGCAGTTCTTC; cdr3_aa: CASSLVRMDEQFF
d_call: .; j_call: TRBJ2-1; clone_size: .; v_call: TRBV25-1; cdr3_nt: TGTGCCAGCAATCCCGGGACTCACAATGAGCAGTTCTTC; cdr3_aa: CASNPGTHNEQFF
d_call: .; j_call: TRBJ2-2; clone_size: .; v_call: TRBV5-1; cdr3_nt: TGCGCCAGCAGCTTGGTCCAAGTTCCCACCGGGGAGCTGTTTTTT; cdr3_aa: CASSLVQVPTGELFF
d_call: .; j_call: TRBJ2-1; clone_size: .; v_call: TRBV29-1; cdr3_nt: TGCAGCGTTGAAGGGCGTCTAGCCCTCTACAATGAGCAGTTCTTC; cdr3_aa: CSVEGRLALYNEQFF
d_call: .; j_call: TRBJ2-7; clone_size: few; v_call: TRBV20-1; cdr3_nt: TGCAGTGCTTATTTAAGGGCCGAGCAGTACTTC; cdr3_aa: CSAYLRAEQYF
d_call: .; j_call: TRBJ1-1; clone_size: few; v_call: TRBV4-3; cdr3_nt: TGCGCCAGCAGCCAAGTTCGGGGTACGAACACTGAAGCTTTCTTT; cdr3_aa: CASSQVRGTNTEAFF
d_call: .; j_call: TRBJ2-3; clone_size: .; v_call: TRBV12-3/TRBV12-4; cdr3_nt: TGTGCCAGCAGTTTACCCCCAGCAGATACGCAGTATTTT; cdr3_aa: CASSLPPADTQYF
d_call: .; j_call: TRBJ2-1; clone_size: few; v_call: TRBV7-7; cdr3_nt: TGTGCCAGCAGCCCCCGATTGGGGGGCGCGGACAATGAGCAGTTCTTC; cdr3_aa: CASSPRLGGADNEQFF
d_call: .; j_call: TRBJ1-2; clone_size: few; v_call: TRBV10-2; cdr3_nt: TGCGCCAGCAGTGATCCTAAAGGGGGAGGCTATGGCTACACCTTC; cdr3_aa: CASSDPKGGGYGYTF
d_call: .; j_call: TRBJ2-3; clone_size: few; v_call: TRBV7-8; cdr3_nt: TGTGCCAGCAACCAAGATACGCAGTATTTT; cdr3_aa: CASNQDTQYF